The clone carrying this T cell receptor beta chain came up a few times. Its antigen is still unknown. These data come from a study of OX40 agonist ivuxolimab in advanced cancers. People who had autoimmune disease history or systemic immunosuppression were excluded. Regarding the study as a whole: Some patients who did not respond also had low normalized T-cell clonal expansion.

Profiling relied on immunoSEQ multiplex PCR, and the TCRdb table lists in-frame clones only, not all of them. The table has about 100,000 clones, approximately 90% seen once. The ends were cut back, 5 bases at V and 7 bases at J, with 14 bases in the middle. In germline, CDR1 is LNHDA, CDR2 SQIVND (reference sequence). The CDR3 loop spans 14 amino acids. The rearrangement links TRBV19 to TRBJ2-2; perhaps TRBD2 as D (6 bases). The specimen was CD4+ or CD8+ T cells sorted from blood, collected in a trial of the OX40 agonist ivuxolimab. The clonotype originates from an adult with an advanced solid tumor such as melanoma, head and neck, liver or kidney cancer. CDR3 nucleotide sequence: TGTGCCAGTAGTGATGGAGGGGCGAACGGGGAGCTGTTTTTT. It is translated as CASSDGGANGELFF.